The 12 T cell receptor beta chains below were found in one sample sequenced in a study of T cells in Graves' hyperthyroidism and ophthalmopathy (dated by TCRdb to about 2019). The method was multiplex PCR. The sequencer was an Illumina HiSeq 2000. The TCR beta CDR3 regions were amplified from the RNA transcripts. A first-round RT-PCR of the TCR CDR3 used the HTBI primer set with the Qiagen OneStep RT-PCR kit. TCRdb reprocessed the public reads (quality trimming at Q25 with fastp, clone calling with MiXCR) and kept in-frame beta chains. Entries that share a CDR3 protein sequence are merged under the most common genes and DNA. The sample records a few hundred thousand distinct CDR3 sequences, approximately 15% of which are singletons. The ten largest clones represent 2.5% to 4% of the sample. The sample consisted of blood. The receptors shown here come from a woman in her thirties or forties with Graves' ophthalmopathy.

The chain employs TRBV7-2 and TRBJ2-7; D uncertain. Germline CDR1 SGHTA, CDR2 FQGNSA. V shed 3 bases and J shed 0 bases, with 9 bases lying between them. The CDR3 is 14 residues long. The CDR3 is CASSFYQSSYEQYF. Here the CDR3 DNA reads TGTGCCAGCAGCTTTTACCAGAGCTCCTACGAGCAGTACTTC. Complete variable domain (other parts from reference TRBV7-2 and TRBJ2-7): GAGVSQSPSNKVTEKGKDVELRCDPISGHTALYWYRQSLGQGLEFLIYFQGNSAPDKSGLPSDRFSAERTGGSVSTLTIQRTQQEDSAVYLCASSFYQSSYEQYFGPGTRLTVT.

Ten or more counts support this clonotype. The CDR3: CASSPATNTEAFF. Here the CDR3 DNA reads TGTGCCAGCTCACCCGCGACGAACACTGAAGCTTTCTTT. This chain joins TRBV18 and TRBJ1-1; no definite D call. Germline values: CDR1 KGHSH, CDR2 LQKENI. Trimming shortened V by 3 bases and J by 1 base, and 6 bases separated the two germline ends. This CDR3 has 13 amino acids.

The chain joins TRBV7-2 to TRBJ1-2; 7 bases line up with TRBD1. The CDR3 has 13 amino acids. CDR1 is SGHTA and CDR2 is FQGNSA in the germline V gene. The trim removed 5 bases at V and 4 bases at J, leaving 4 bases unmatched. The CDR3 sequence is CASSIGQAYGYTF. The CDR3 nucleotides are TGTGCCAGCAGCATTGGACAGGCCTATGGCTACACCTTC.

This clonotype appeared a few times. This rearrangement joins TRBV7-9 to TRBJ2-5; D is possibly TRBD1 (6 bases). CDR1 and CDR2 (germline): SEHNR, FQNEAQ (reference sequence). Trimming stripped 3 bases from V and 1 base from J, with 12 bases between. The CDR3 sequence is 15 residues long. The CDR3 DNA is TGTGCCAGCAGCTTCGGGGCAGGGGCCCAAGAGACCCAGTACTTC. This encodes CASSFGAGAQETQYF.

This clonotype has a count of ten or more. The chain uses TRBV28 and TRBJ1-2, with D uncertain. The CDR3 has 15 amino acids. V was shortened by 3 bases and J by 7 bases, with 18 bases between the two germline ends. Germline V lookup: CDR1 MDHEN, CDR2 SYDVKM. CDR3 loop: CASSFAYTLELGYTF. The DNA for the CDR3 is TGTGCCAGCAGTTTCGCGTATACCCTGGAACTTGGCTACACCTTC.

This clonotype has a handful of counts. The V gene is TRBV27, the J gene TRBJ2-3; a weak D match, TRBD2 (7 bases). Trimming removed 5 bases at V and 0 bases at J, with 18 bases between. The CDR3 consists of 17 residues. Per germline, CDR1 MNHEY and CDR2 SMNVEV (reference sequence). CDR3 protein: CASSQRGGGTSTDTQYF. The CDR3 bases are TGTGCCAGCAGTCAACGTGGGGGGGGCACGAGCACAGATACGCAGTATTTT.

This clonotype was observed at least ten times. The genes are TRBV11-2 and TRBJ2-6; TRBD1 agrees at 9 bases. The CDR3 contains 17 residues. Germline V CDR1 and CDR2: SGHAT, FQNNGV. The V gene end was trimmed by 4 bases and the J gene end by 3 bases; junction bases not matched to a gene: 7. CDR3 DNA: TGTGCCAGCAGCTCAGCGGGACAGGGACTTGGGGCCAACGTCCTGACTTTC. This translates into CASSSAGQGLGANVLTF.

CDR3 loop: CASSQGRGIHGNTIYF. The CDR3 nucleotides read TGTGCCAGCAGCCAAGGAAGGGGCATTCATGGAAACACCATATATTTT. The rearrangement joins TRBV3-1 to TRBJ1-3; D is perhaps TRBD1 (5 bases). This CDR3 is built from 16 residues. CDR1 LGHDT and CDR2 YNNKEL come from the germline V gene (reference sequence). V dropped 1 base and J dropped 3 bases, with 13 bases sitting between them.

The chain employs TRBV19 and TRBJ1-1; D call uncertain. V lost 7 bases, J lost 1 base, and 16 bases lay in between. Germline CDR1 and CDR2: LNHDA and SQIVND (reference sequence). This CDR3 contains 15 residues. CDR3 loop: CASIDHGKGNTEAFF. CDR3 DNA sequence: TGTGCCAGTATCGACCATGGGAAGGGGAACACTGAAGCTTTCTTT.

This clonotype was observed at least ten times. The CDR3 nucleotides are TGTGCCAGCAGCCAAGACCCGGACGAGCAGTACTTC. Encoded protein: CASSQDPDEQYF. The chain couples TRBV3-1 to TRBJ2-7; D ambiguous. Germline CDR1 LGHDT, CDR2 YNNKEL (reference sequence). The V gene lost 0 bases and the J gene lost 5 bases, with 5 bases spanning the gap. This CDR3 has 12 amino acids.

This clonotype was counted only a few times. This chain links TRBV7-9 with TRBJ2-1; 10 nucleotides align to TRBD2. V shed 4 bases and J 9 bases; nucleotides not matched to a gene: 9. The CDR3 covers 15 residues. Germline V gene data show CDR1 as SEHNR and CDR2 as FQNEAQ (reference sequence). The CDR3 sequence is CASSYLVSGGAEQFF. DNA for the CDR3: TGTGCCAGCAGCTACTTAGTAAGCGGGGGGGCTGAGCAGTTCTTC.

This clonotype appeared many times. For the CDR3, the DNA is TGCAGCGTTGTAGGGGCAGGGGCAGGGGAGACCCAGTACTTC. Translation gives CSVVGAGAGETQYF. The V and J genes are TRBV29-1 and TRBJ2-5, with D possibly matching TRBD1 (6 bases). Trimming pared 4 bases from V and 5 bases from J, leaving 17 bases between. CDR1 and CDR2 from the germline V gene are SQVTM and ANQGSEA. The CDR3 is made up of 14 amino acids. Together with reference TRBV29-1 and TRBJ2-5, the CDR3 gives the full variable domain: SAVISQKPSRDICQRGTSLTIQCQVDSQVTMMFWYRQQPGQSLTLIATANQGSEATYESGFVIDKFPISRPNLTFSTLTVSNMSPEDSSIYLCSVVGAGAGETQYFGPGTRLLVL.